The present T cell receptor beta chain was sequenced within a study of blood T cell repertoires in COVID-19. Sequencing was performed with immunoSEQ multiplex PCR; in TCRdb, only in-frame clones are kept and a portion is missing. The sample contains about 130,000 clones, 70% to 80% of which appear only once. The CDR3 covers 11 residues. The source of this sequence is a woman in her 70s with COVID-19, enrolled during active disease. The sequenced sample consisted of peripheral blood. The V gene is TRBV12-1, the J gene TRBJ2-5; TRBD2 is taken as the D call from the table, unchecked against the DNA. TRBV12-1 is a known pseudogene. The CDR3 sequence is CASSFLETQYF. In DNA, the CDR3 is TGTGCCAGCAGCTTTCTGGAGACCCAGTACTTC.